The text below deals with one T cell receptor beta chain. Per germline, CDR1 SGHAT and CDR2 FQNNGV. V lost 6 bases, J lost 2 bases, and 15 bases stayed unmatched. This CDR3 is 17 amino acids long. This record belongs to a study of type 1 and type 2 diabetes patients. PCR was run on genomic DNA. The TCR beta CDR3 region was amplified using 30 forward and 13 reverse primers. TCRdb re-derived calls from the multiplex PCR reads in MiXCR, one entry per CDR3 protein. The sample lists about 290,000 distinct CDR3 sequences, around 50% occurring once. Each diabetic donor fulfilled classification criteria for either type 1 or type 2.

V is TRBV11-2 and J is TRBJ2-5; 7 nucleotides align to TRBD2. This sequence originates from a young man with type 2 diabetes. Sample: peripheral blood mononuclear cells (PBMCs). CDR3 DNA sequence: TGTGCCAGCAGTCCACGAAGATTAGCGGGCTTACAAGAGACCCAGTACTTC. Translation: CASSPRRLAGLQETQYF.